Listed below are T cell receptor beta chains from one sample, sequenced in a study of radiotherapy plus CTLA-4 blockade in lung cancer. Method: immunoSEQ multiplex PCR; TCRdb's copy keeps in-frame clones and lacks some. The table has about 90,000 clones, about 83% seen once. The sequences come from peripheral blood, collected from a patient treated with radiotherapy plus ipilimumab. These TCRs come from a human donor with non-small cell lung cancer that progressed on radiotherapy plus ipilimumab. CDR3s include the opening cysteine and the closing phenylalanine or tryptophan. The D gene is left open where the match is weak. A clone size is listed for some rows: how often the clone was seen (once, few, many), or a class if it is expanded.

cdr3_aa,cdr3_nt,d_call,v_call,j_call,clone_size
CASNTHTEAFF,TGTGCCAGCAATACGCACACTGAAGCTTTCTTT,-,TRBV7-9,TRBJ1-1,-
CASRQPGQGARNGYTF,TGCGCCAGCAGGCAACCGGGACAGGGGGCGAGAAATGGCTACACCTTC,TRBD1,TRBV5-1,TRBJ1-2,-
CASLPGTGATGELFF,TGTGCCAGCCTCCCCGGGACAGGGGCGACCGGGGAGCTGTTTTTT,TRBD1,TRBV7-6,TRBJ2-2,-
CASSLGSGASQQYF,TGTGCCAGTAGTCTCGGTAGCGGGGCTAGCCAGCAGTACTTC,TRBD2,TRBV19,TRBJ2-7,once
CAWSVQGAMVDIQYF,TGTGCCTGGAGTGTACAAGGGGCCATGGTAGACATTCAGTACTTC,-,TRBV30,TRBJ2-4,-
CASSLGDQGTQYF,TGTGCCAGCAGCTTAGGGGACCAGGGTACCCAGTACTTC,-,TRBV7-2,TRBJ2-5,-
CASTPGNQPQHF,TGTGCCAGTACCCCGGGCAATCAGCCCCAGCATTTT,-,TRBV19,TRBJ1-5,-
CASSQGTGRWEQFF,TGTGCCAGCAGTCAGGGGACCGGTCGGTGGGAGCAGTTCTTC,-,TRBV9,TRBJ2-1,-
CASSPRDRGLLGEKLFF,TGTGCCAGCAGCCCCCGGGACAGGGGGCTGTTGGGTGAAAAACTGTTTTTT,TRBD1,TRBV7-8,TRBJ1-4,few
CATTPGIPKGYTF,TGTGCCACCACCCCGGGCATTCCGAAAGGCTACACCTTC,-,TRBV15,TRBJ1-2,-
CASGPGTGSVHVDTQYF,TGTGCCAGCGGTCCCGGGACAGGGTCAGTCCACGTAGATACGCAGTATTTT,TRBD1,TRBV4-2,TRBJ2-3,-
CAGSPVRGGRASETQYF,TGTGCCGGCAGCCCGGTCCGGGGCGGGAGGGCCTCGGAGACCCAGTACTTC,TRBD2,TRBV5-5,TRBJ2-5,-
CASSQDGGWNQPQHF,TGCGCCAGCAGCCAAGATGGGGGGTGGAATCAGCCCCAGCATTTT,-,TRBV4-3,TRBJ1-5,-
CASSFGSVETQYF,TGTGCCAGCAGCTTTGGGAGCGTAGAGACCCAGTACTTC,-,TRBV7-6,TRBJ2-5,-
CSSFSQGSGPDYGYTF,TGCAGCTCCTTTTCACAGGGGTCAGGGCCCGACTATGGCTACACCTTC,TRBD1,TRBV29-1,TRBJ1-2,-
CASSTSWGRDSYEQYF,TGCGCCAGCAGCACGAGCTGGGGCAGGGACTCCTACGAGCAGTACTTC,-,TRBV5-1,TRBJ2-7,-
CASSQVLAGGTGVGETQYF,TGCGCCAGCAGCCAAGTGTTAGCGGGGGGTACGGGGGTAGGAGAGACCCAGTACTTC,TRBD2,TRBV4-3,TRBJ2-5,-
CASSPTGLAGQETQYF,TGTGCCAGCAGCCCCACCGGACTAGCGGGTCAAGAGACCCAGTACTTC,TRBD2,TRBV11-3,TRBJ2-5,-
CASSDGTGGVGYTF,TGTGCCAGCAGCGACGGGACAGGGGGAGTTGGCTACACCTTC,TRBD1,TRBV11-1,TRBJ1-2,-
CATSRMTSGNEQFF,TGTGCCACCAGCAGAATGACTAGCGGCAATGAGCAGTTCTTC,TRBD2,TRBV15,TRBJ2-1,-
CASSSRATPNEKLFF,TGTGCCAGCAGTTCCCGGGCCACCCCTAATGAAAAACTGTTTTTT,-,TRBV6-5,TRBJ1-4,-
CASSTLAGEETQYF,TGTGCCAGCAGCACCCTAGCGGGGGAAGAGACCCAGTACTTC,TRBD2,TRBV7-2,TRBJ2-5,-
CASSLDSEQYF,TGTGCCAGCAGCTTAGATAGCGAGCAGTACTTC,-,TRBV7-9,TRBJ2-7,-
CASSLAGNHYNEQFF,TGCGCCAGCAGCTTGGCGGGAAATCACTACAATGAGCAGTTCTTC,-,TRBV5-1,TRBJ2-1,-
CASSRLAVVSYEQYF,TGTGCCAGCAGTAGGCTAGCGGTTGTCTCCTACGAGCAGTACTTC,TRBD2,TRBV27,TRBJ2-7,once
CASSPRAYPVTFF,TGTGCCAGCTCACCACGTGCCTATCCCGTGACTTTCTTT,-,TRBV18,TRBJ1-1,few
CASSPDRGGGNTIYF,TGCGCCAGTAGTCCGGACAGGGGAGGTGGAAACACCATATATTTT,TRBD1,TRBV5-1,TRBJ1-3,-
CDSSPRTGGHEQCF,TGTGACAGCAGCCCAAGGACAGGGGGCCACGAGCAGTGCTTC,TRBD1,TRBV7-2,TRBJ2-7,-
CASSLGGQDYEQYF,TGTGCCAGCAGCCTCGGGGGACAGGACTACGAGCAGTACTTC,TRBD1,TRBV9,TRBJ2-7,-
CASSEDGEAFF,TGTGCCAGCAGTGAGGATGGTGAAGCTTTCTTT,-,TRBV25-1,TRBJ1-1,-
CASSSAGGGPNYEQYF,TGTGCCAGCAGCTCCGCAGGGGGGGGTCCGAACTACGAGCAGTACTTC,-,TRBV7-6,TRBJ2-7,few
CASSLDDRTGYGYTF,TGCGCCAGCAGCTTGGACGATCGGACGGGCTATGGCTACACCTTC,-,TRBV5-1,TRBJ1-2,-
CASSFGQGVQETQYF,TGTGCCAGCAGCTTCGGACAGGGAGTACAAGAGACCCAGTACTTC,TRBD1,TRBV5-6,TRBJ2-5,-
CASGQGFEQYF,TGTGCCAGCGGACAGGGGTTCGAGCAGTACTTC,TRBD1,TRBV28,TRBJ2-7,-
CASYPLAGGFYEQYF,TGTGCCAGCTACCCTCTAGCGGGGGGGTTCTACGAGCAGTACTTC,TRBD2,TRBV2,TRBJ2-7,once
CASSAGPRIGEQYF,TGTGCCAGCAGCGCGGGACCCCGAATCGGCGAGCAGTACTTC,-,TRBV9,TRBJ2-7,-
CSARVMEKLFF,TGCAGTGCTAGGGTTATGGAAAAACTGTTTTTT,-,TRBV20-1,TRBJ1-4,-
CASSLDFSDTQYF,TGTGCCAGCAGCTTAGATTTCTCAGATACGCAGTATTTT,-,TRBV7-9,TRBJ2-3,-
CASSLGRTGYNSPLHF,TGTGCCAGCAGCTTAGGGAGGACAGGGTATAATTCACCCCTCCACTTT,TRBD1,TRBV7-9,TRBJ1-6,-
CASSPRYPDTQYF,TGTGCCAGCAGCCCAAGGTATCCAGATACGCAGTATTTT,-,TRBV7-2,TRBJ2-3,-
CATSNRGSEKLFF,TGTGCCACCAGCAACAGGGGAAGTGAAAAACTGTTTTTT,TRBD1,TRBV15,TRBJ1-4,-
CASSPRTALAKNIQYF,TGTGCCAGCAGCCCCCGGACAGCACTAGCCAAAAACATTCAGTACTTC,-,TRBV7-9,TRBJ2-4,-